Sequencing of this T cell receptor (beta chain) was carried out in a study of CD8 T cells in Susac syndrome. Study results and limitations: The study recognized that the number of individuals in its TCR sequencing and HLA analysis was relatively small.

This CDR3 comprises 12 residues. Trimming pared 1 base from V and 9 bases from J, leaving 8 bases between. The germline CDR1 and CDR2 sequences are KGHDR and SFDVKD. Random hexamers were used to reverse transcribe about 0.5 to 1 ug of RNA. Amplification of TCR beta CDR3 was carried out by immunoSEQ multiplex PCR, which covered 54 Vbeta and 13 Jbeta segments. MiXCR, applied by TCRdb to the immunoSEQ multiplex PCR reads, yields one record per CDR3 protein. Of about 130,000 distinct CDR3 sequences in the sample, roughly 96% were seen once. Points on this clonotype: What it recognizes is unknown.

This sequence was found in a human donor in good health. Input material: CD4+ T cells from PBMCs. The chain links TRBV24-1 to TRBJ1-2; D is unresolved. The CDR3 bases are TGTGCCACCAGTGATTTCACGGACCGCTACACCTTC. Protein product: CATSDFTDRYTF.